Presented here are 9 T cell receptor beta chains from one specimen sequenced in a study of Ad26.COV2.S vaccination and SARS-CoV-2 variants. Profiling relied on immunoSEQ multiplex PCR, and the TCRdb table lists in-frame clones only, not all of them. The sample yields about 350,000 clones, less than 90% seen once. Documented treatment: around 19 received Ad26.COV2.S at low or high dose, single or two shots; 5 received placebo; per-sample allocation not given. The samples were gathered on day 63 after the first injection of vaccine or placebo. This material consisted of peripheral blood, taken in a trial of Ad26.COV2.S vaccine versus placebo. The receptors shown here come from a person aged 18-65 years who received the Ad26.COV2.S COVID-19 vaccine or a placebo.

The rearrangement links TRBV6-5 to TRBJ2-7; the match to TRBD1 covers 9 bases. Germline-derived CDR1 and CDR2 are MNHEY and SVGAGI. There are 13 residues in the CDR3. The J segment lost 7 bases and the V segment lost 6 bases, leaving 7 bases of the junction unmatched. The CDR3 nucleotides are TGTGCCAGCAGGGGGGACAGGGAGGAAGAGCAGTACTTC. This encodes CASRGDREEEQYF.

This chain uses TRBV4-3 with TRBJ2-1; 7 nucleotides align to TRBD2. The CDR3 is 16 residues long. The germline V gene encodes CDR1 LGHNA and CDR2 YSLEER. V gave up 3 bases and J gave up 6 bases; unmatched junction bases: 11. Here the CDR3 reads CASSHPGTTKTNEQFF. In nucleotides, the CDR3 is TGCGCCAGCAGCCACCCCGGGACTACGAAAACCAATGAGCAGTTCTTC.

The gene calls are TRBV19 and TRBJ2-1; D is unclear. Germline CDR1 is LNHDA and CDR2 is SQIVND (reference sequence). The V end was cut by 1 base, the J end by 6 bases, with 10 bases between. The length of the CDR3 is 14 residues. The DNA for the CDR3 is TGTGCCAGTAGTATAGGGGGAAGGTTCAATGAGCAGTTCTTC. Translating gives CASSIGGRFNEQFF.

The chain employs TRBV6-5 and TRBJ1-2, with TRBD1 as a possible D gene (5 bases). The germline V gene has CDR1 MNHEY and CDR2 SVGAGI. The germline V and J ends were trimmed by 8 bases and 4 bases, with 17 bases remaining between them. This CDR3 has 14 amino acids. CDR3 sequence (DNA): TGTGCCAGCCCTGGGGGGAACCTATCCTATGGCTACACCTTC. It codes for CASPGGNLSYGYTF.

The chain couples TRBV12-3 or TRBV12-4 to TRBJ2-5; D possibly corresponds to TRBD2 (6 bases). The CDR3 runs to 12 residues. V was pared by 8 bases and J by 2 bases, with 9 bases between. The CDR3 region has the DNA TGTGCCAGCCGGGGGATACAAGAGACCCAGTACTTC. It codes for CASRGIQETQYF.

This chain links TRBV28 with TRBJ1-5; the match to TRBD1 covers 7 bases. Germline V CDR1 and CDR2: MDHEN, SYDVKM. The V gene end was trimmed by 8 bases and the J gene end by 7 bases; junction bases not matched to a gene: 8. The CDR3 has 13 amino acids. Here the CDR3 reads CASQREGAQPQHF. Written as DNA, the CDR3 is TGTGCCAGCCAAAGGGAGGGGGCCCAGCCCCAGCATTTT.

The rearrangement links TRBV27 to TRBJ2-7, with 7 bases lining up with TRBD1. Per germline, CDR1 MNHEY and CDR2 SMNVEV (reference sequence). V shed 5 bases and J 3 bases; nucleotides not matched to a gene: 7. The CDR3 has 14 amino acids. Here the CDR3 reads CASSPDRYNYEQYF. CDR3 nucleotides: TGTGCCAGCAGTCCGGACAGGTACAACTACGAGCAGTACTTC.

This chain links TRBV4-3 with TRBJ1-5; tentatively, D is TRBD1 (5 bases). The CDR3 covers 16 residues. V lost 0 bases, J lost 1 base, and 10 bases lay in between. CDR1 is LGHNA, CDR2 YSLEER, per germline. The DNA for the CDR3 is TGCGCCAGCAGCCAAGATTGGGGGATGAGCAATCAGCCCCAGCATTTT. This sequence encodes CASSQDWGMSNQPQHF.

V is TRBV11-2 and J is TRBJ2-1; 10 bases agree with TRBD2. The germline CDR1 and CDR2 sequences are SGHAT and FQNNGV. Trimming took 0 bases from V and 8 from J; bases not matched to a gene: 10. The CDR3 spans 17 residues. The CDR3 region is CASSLDPPAGGPYEQFF. Here the CDR3 DNA reads TGTGCCAGCAGCTTAGATCCGCCAGCGGGGGGGCCCTATGAGCAGTTCTTC.